The next 10 T cell receptor beta chains were all read from a single sample in a study of cytomegalovirus exposure and HLA in healthy donors. Vbeta (60) and Jbeta (13) primers were used in the PCR. TCRdb's copy holds only in-frame clones and misses some; the assay was immunoSEQ multiplex PCR. The data hold under 300,000 clones, with 84% observed a single time. The sample comprised PBMCs. These receptors all stem from a woman aged 40 to 50 in good health and CMV-seropositive.

The DNA of the CDR3 is TGCGCCAGCAGCCAAGATGTCGCGGGGCTCTACAATGAGCAGTTCTTC. Encoded protein: CASSQDVAGLYNEQFF. The chain has TRBV4-1 and TRBJ2-1; maybe TRBD2 (6 bases). Germline V gives CDR1 MGHRA, CDR2 YSYEKL. V lost 0 bases, J lost 3 bases, and 12 bases lay in between. This CDR3 has 16 residues.

The genes are TRBV14 and TRBJ1-2; no firm D call. V shed 4 bases and J shed 13 bases, with 19 bases lying between them. Germline assignment: CDR1 SGHDN and CDR2 FVKESK. The CDR3 sequence is 13 residues long. The CDR3: CASSLEGWAATTF. In DNA, the CDR3 is TGTGCCAGCAGCCTCGAGGGCTGGGCGGCTACCACCTTC.

The rearrangement uses TRBV29-1 and TRBJ2-7; no clear D. Deletions cut 2 bases from V and 1 base from J, with 3 bases between. The CDR3 has 11 residues. The germline gives CDR1 SQVTM, CDR2 ANQGSEA. The CDR3 DNA sequence: TGCAGCGTTGAAACTTCCTACGAGCAGTACTTC. Its translation is CSVETSYEQYF.

The chain combines TRBV2 with TRBJ2-3; 9 bases are shared with TRBD2. The CDR3 has 14 amino acids. V trimming: 9 bases; J trimming: 5 bases; junction bases outside the gene matches: 9. CDR1 is SNHLY, CDR2 FYNNEI, per germline. CDR3 region: CARYGSGGLDTQYF. In DNA form, the CDR3 reads TGTGCCAGGTACGGTAGCGGGGGACTAGATACGCAGTATTTT.

The rearrangement links TRBV28 to TRBJ2-7, with TRBD2 matching 8 bases. This CDR3 is 14 amino acids long. The V segment lost 5 bases and the J segment 4 bases; nucleotides outside the gene matches: 7. The germline gives CDR1 MDHEN, CDR2 SYDVKM. The CDR3 is CASSGIAGLYEQYF. For the CDR3, the DNA is TGTGCCAGCAGTGGGATAGCGGGACTATACGAGCAGTACTTC.

The chain carries TRBV18 and TRBJ2-5, with D possibly matching TRBD1 (7 bases). CDR3 length equals 15 residues. Trimming pared 3 bases from V and 4 bases from J, leaving 15 bases between. Germline CDR1 KGHSH, CDR2 LQKENI. The CDR3 sequence: CASSPLEGARETQYF. As DNA, the CDR3 is TGTGCCAGCTCACCTCTGGAGGGGGCACGAGAGACCCAGTACTTC.

The chain recombines TRBV19 with TRBJ2-1, with D unresolved. The CDR3 sequence is 15 residues long. Germline V CDR1 and CDR2: LNHDA, SQIVND (reference sequence). The V end was cut by 1 base, the J end by 2 bases, with 9 bases between. CDR3 loop: CASSIGSRAYNEQFF. The CDR3, as DNA: TGTGCCAGTAGTATAGGATCTAGAGCCTACAATGAGCAGTTCTTC.

The chain has TRBV2 and TRBJ2-1; 11 positions match TRBD2. With 5 bases clipped from V and 6 bases from J, the junction kept 6 bases outside the gene matches. The germline V gene has CDR1 SNHLY and CDR2 FYNNEI. The length of the CDR3 is 15 residues. CDR3 sequence (DNA): TGTGCCAGCAGTTTAGCGGGAGGGGGTTTCAATGAGCAGTTCTTC. It encodes CASSLAGGGFNEQFF.

Written as DNA, the CDR3 is TGTGCCAGCAGTTTTTTCGGGGGGCCCTCTAATGAAAAACTGTTTTTT. Translated: CASSFFGGPSNEKLFF. V usage is TRBV27 and J usage is TRBJ1-4; weak D call: TRBD1 (6 bases). The CDR3 consists of 16 residues. V lost 3 bases and J 3 bases, leaving 14 bases between the germline ends. Germline V gene sequence: CDR1 MNHEY, CDR2 SMNVEV (reference sequence).

This clone was seen a few times. V usage is TRBV27 and J usage is TRBJ2-5, with 8 bases aligning to TRBD2. V lost 1 base to trimming and J lost 2 bases; unmatched junction nucleotides: 6. This CDR3 is 16 amino acids long. CDR1 and CDR2 (germline): MNHEY, SMNVEV (reference sequence). The CDR3 region has the DNA TGTGCCAGCAGTTTATTTTCGGGAGGGCGTCAAGAGACCCAGTACTTC. Amino acid sequence: CASSLFSGGRQETQYF.